The 12 T cell receptor beta chains listed next were all sequenced from one sample in a study of T cell changes during pregnancy in multiple sclerosis (dated by TCRdb to between 2018 and 2021). Preparation of the library involved the immunoSEQ multiplex PCR assay. TCRdb stores this immuneACCESS table with in-frame sequences only. Part of the clones is absent; in the studies checked, under half of the shortfall reflects unresolved V genes, and no reason is known for the rest. The sample yields about 69,000 clones; around nine tenths were counted once. The ten largest clonotypes hold roughly 0.29% of the sample. The specimen was CD4+ T cells from peripheral blood mononuclear cells, collected in the third trimester of pregnancy. Receptors originate from a female donor in good health, enrolled as a control in a pregnancy study.

This chain joins TRBV9 and TRBJ1-2, with a possible D match to TRBD1 (6 bases). Per germline, CDR1 SGDLS and CDR2 YYNGEE. The CDR3 is made up of 15 amino acids. The V end lost 0 bases, the J end lost 13 bases, and 22 bases lay between the germline ends. This CDR3 is CASSVETGLDVVFTF. CDR3 nucleotide sequence: TGTGCCAGCAGCGTAGAAACAGGGCTGGACGTTGTGTTCACCTTC.

The chain joins TRBV4-3 to TRBJ2-7; tentative D call: TRBD1 (7 bases). Germline V gene data show CDR1 as LGHNA and CDR2 as YSLEER. With 1 base removed from V and 2 bases from J, the gap between germline ends came to 12 bases. The CDR3 is 15 residues long. CDR3 sequence reads: CASSQGQGGPYEQYF. In nucleotides, the CDR3 is TGCGCCAGCAGCCAAGGACAGGGAGGCCCCTACGAGCAGTACTTC.

CDR3 sequence (DNA): TGCGCCAGCAGCTTGGAGACAGTAATGAACACTGAAGCTTTCTTT. Its translation: CASSLETVMNTEAFF. The rearrangement joins TRBV5-1 to TRBJ1-1, with D possibly TRBD1 on 5 matching bases. This CDR3 has 15 residues. Germline-derived CDR1 and CDR2 are SGHRS and YFSETQ. V lost 0 bases to trimming and J lost 0 bases, with 9 bases between them.

The table lists this clone with a few counts. The gene calls are TRBV9 and TRBJ1-1; 9 bases are shared with TRBD1. CDR1 is SGDLS and CDR2 is YYNGEE in the germline V gene. The CDR3 runs 14 residues. V trimming: 3 bases; J trimming: 3 bases; junction bases outside the gene matches: 3. CDR3 coding DNA: TGTGCCAGCAGCGGACAGGGGGGCTACACTGAAGCTTTCTTT. It specifies CASSGQGGYTEAFF. Full variable domain (remainder filled in from reference TRBV9 and TRBJ1-1): DSGVTQTPKHLITATGQRVTLRCSPRSGDLSVYWYQQSLDQGLQFLIQYYNGEERAKGNILERFSAQQFPDLHSELNLSSLELGDSALYFCASSGQGGYTEAFFGQGTRLTVV.

The chain couples TRBV5-4 to TRBJ2-5; 8 nucleotides agree with TRBD1. This CDR3 has 15 residues. Germline CDR1 and CDR2: SGHNT and YYREEE (reference sequence). V lost 4 bases, J lost 4 bases, and 9 bases stayed unmatched. The CDR3 loop is CASSPGGRGLETQYF. The CDR3 DNA follows: TGTGCCAGCAGCCCAGGGGGCCGCGGGTTAGAGACCCAGTACTTC.

CDR3 sequence: CASSHPGTNYGYTF. The CDR3 region has the DNA TGCGCCAGCAGCCACCCCGGGACTAACTATGGCTACACCTTC. The chain combines TRBV4-1 with TRBJ1-2; D uncertain. The CDR3 is 14 residues long. The germline V and J ends were trimmed by 3 bases and 0 bases, with 8 bases remaining between them. The germline CDR1 and CDR2 sequences are MGHRA and YSYEKL.

This sequence joins TRBV7-9 and TRBJ1-3; TRBD1 is a possible D gene (5 bases). The CDR3 loop spans 16 amino acids. Germline lookup yields CDR1 SEHNR and CDR2 FQNEAQ (reference sequence). Trimming shortened V by 5 bases and J by 3 bases, and 17 bases separated the two germline ends. CDR3: CASSPPGGYRGNTIYF. The CDR3 bases are TGTGCCAGCAGCCCCCCCGGGGGGTACCGTGGAAACACCATATATTTT.

The V and J genes are TRBV9 and TRBJ1-1; D unclear. CDR1 and CDR2 (germline): SGDLS, YYNGEE. Between the trimmed V and J ends, which lost 0 bases and 0 bases, there was a span of 9 bases. This CDR3 comprises 15 residues. CDR3 nucleotides: TGTGCCAGCAGCGTAGCGACACAAGTGAACACTGAAGCTTTCTTT. Residues: CASSVATQVNTEAFF.

The chain carries TRBV19 and TRBJ1-1, with a possible D match to TRBD1 (5 bases). The germline V and J ends were trimmed by 3 bases and 1 base, with 9 bases remaining between them. Germline V gives CDR1 LNHDA, CDR2 SQIVND (reference sequence). This CDR3 is built from 14 residues. CDR3 DNA sequence: TGTGCCAGTAGTATTGCCAGGGCGAACACTGAAGCTTTCTTT. Protein: CASSIARANTEAFF.

The V and J genes are TRBV5-4 and TRBJ1-3, with D possibly TRBD1 on 6 matching bases. Between the trimmed V and J ends, which lost 4 bases and 0 bases, there was a span of 11 bases. The CDR3 consists of 15 residues. The V gene's germline CDR1 is SGHNT and CDR2 YYREEE (reference sequence). CDR3 coding DNA: TGTGCCAGCAGCCCCAGGGGTAACTCTGGAAACACCATATATTTT. Residues: CASSPRGNSGNTIYF.

The rearrangement uses TRBV4-3 and TRBJ1-5; 7 bases are a match to TRBD1. The junction had 7 bases not matched to a gene; V was cut back by 0 bases and J by 5 bases. The germline gives CDR1 LGHNA, CDR2 YSLEER. The CDR3 is 16 residues long. CDR3 nucleotide sequence: TGCGCCAGCAGCCAAGATTGGGGACAGCCCCATCAGCCCCAGCATTTT. Its protein product is CASSQDWGQPHQPQHF.

The V gene is TRBV7-9, the J gene TRBJ1-2; D is ambiguous. V gave up 8 bases and J gave up 7 bases, with 8 bases separating them. The CDR3 consists of 10 residues. Germline V gene sequence: CDR1 SEHNR, CDR2 FQNEAQ (reference sequence). The CDR3 DNA follows: TGTGCCAGCGACCGGGGTGGCTACACCTTC. Residues: CASDRGGYTF.